This T cell receptor beta chain is from a study of cytomegalovirus exposure and HLA in healthy donors. Study in general: The Caucasian-associated ancestry cluster held under 90% of some 420 genotyped donors.

The study's findings and limits: HLA-A and HLA-B allele assignments for most subjects were reportedly predicted accurately using TCR beta sequences. Researchers reported from a later analysis that most CMV-associated TCR beta chains appeared HLA-restricted. The study listed roughly 160 cytomegalovirus-associated TCR beta chains.

PCR employed 60 Vbeta and 13 Jbeta primers. TCRdb's copy holds only in-frame clones and misses some; the assay was immunoSEQ multiplex PCR. The repertoire holds under 150,000 clones, with about three quarters as singletons. Trimming removed 6 bases at V and 3 bases at J, with 15 bases between. CDR3 length equals 14 residues. The germline V gene encodes CDR1 SQVTM and CDR2 ANQGSEA. Turning to this clone: Its antigen is undetermined.

This receptor was taken from a woman in her sixties in good health and CMV-seropositive. Sample: PBMCs. The V call is TRBV29-1, the J call TRBJ1-5; a weak D match, TRBD1 (5 bases). The CDR3 nucleotides are TGCAGCGTCTTGGCGTCAGGGAACAATCAGCCCCAGCATTTT. Its protein product is CSVLASGNNQPQHF.